This T cell receptor (beta chain) was recovered during a study of blood T cells in healthy people across ages. Study observations and caveats: Unsorted PBMCs ruled out conclusive naive versus antigen-experienced comparison.

The length of the CDR3 is 15 residues. The germline gives CDR1 SGHNT, CDR2 YENEEA. The V segment lost 1 base and the J segment 6 bases; nucleotides outside the gene matches: 6. A second PCR of 7 to 11 cycles used a sample-barcoded 5' primer and a J-beta primer mix. TCRdb fed the 5' RACE reads into MiXCR, producing one record per CDR3 protein. The table shows hundreds of thousands of distinct CDR3 sequences, with more than 45% occurring only once. As to this clonotype: The target antigen is unknown.

The receptor comes from a man aged 25-45 years in good health. Sequencing used blood. The rearrangement uses TRBV11-3 and TRBJ2-1; 7 nucleotides match TRBD2. CDR3 region: CASSLGGGRGNEQFF. The CDR3 DNA is TGTGCCAGCAGCTTAGGGGGAGGGCGGGGCAATGAGCAGTTCTTC.